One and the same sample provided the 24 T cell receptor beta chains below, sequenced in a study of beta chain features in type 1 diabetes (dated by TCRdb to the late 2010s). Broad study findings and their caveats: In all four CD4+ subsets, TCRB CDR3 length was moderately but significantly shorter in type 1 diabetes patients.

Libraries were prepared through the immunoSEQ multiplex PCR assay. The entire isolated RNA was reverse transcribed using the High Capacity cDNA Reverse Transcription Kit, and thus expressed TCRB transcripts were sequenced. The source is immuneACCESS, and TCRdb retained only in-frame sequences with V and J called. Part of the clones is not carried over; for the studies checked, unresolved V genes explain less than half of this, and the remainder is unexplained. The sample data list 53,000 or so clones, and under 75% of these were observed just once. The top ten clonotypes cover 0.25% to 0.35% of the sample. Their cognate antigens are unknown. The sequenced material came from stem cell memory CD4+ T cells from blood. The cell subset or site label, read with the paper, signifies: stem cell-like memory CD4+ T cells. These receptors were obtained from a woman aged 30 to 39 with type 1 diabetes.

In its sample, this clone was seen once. CDR3 in DNA: TGCAGTGCCTCAGGGTTCTACGAGCAGTACTTC. This translates into CSASGFYEQYF. The V gene is TRBV20-1, the J gene TRBJ2-7, with a tentative D call TRBD1 (5 bases). The CDR3 is made up of 11 amino acids. V lost 6 bases and J lost 3, with 9 bases in between. Germline V gives CDR1 DFQATT, CDR2 SNEGSKA (reference sequence).

CDR3 loop: CAWARDRGDEQYF. The CDR3 region has the DNA TGTGCCTGGGCCCGGGACAGGGGTGACGAGCAGTACTTC. The chain has TRBV30 and TRBJ2-5, with 10 bases aligning to TRBD1. The DNA end lines up better with TRBJ2-7; the J call may be wrong. The CDR3 covers 13 residues. Germline CDR1 and CDR2: GTSNPN and SVGIG (reference sequence).

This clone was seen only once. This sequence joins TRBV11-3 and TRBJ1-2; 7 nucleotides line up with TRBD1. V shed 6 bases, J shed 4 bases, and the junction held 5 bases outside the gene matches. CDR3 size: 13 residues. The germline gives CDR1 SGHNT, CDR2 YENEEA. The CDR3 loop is CASSSGQTYGYTF. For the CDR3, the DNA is TGTGCCAGCAGTTCGGGACAGACCTATGGCTACACCTTC.

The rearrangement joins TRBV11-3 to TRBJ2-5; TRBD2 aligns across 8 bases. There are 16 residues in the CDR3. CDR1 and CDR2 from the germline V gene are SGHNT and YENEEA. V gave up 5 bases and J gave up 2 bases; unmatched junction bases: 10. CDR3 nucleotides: TGTGCCAGCAGCCGTAGTTTGACTAGCGCGCAAGAGACCCAGTACTTC. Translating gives CASSRSLTSAQETQYF.

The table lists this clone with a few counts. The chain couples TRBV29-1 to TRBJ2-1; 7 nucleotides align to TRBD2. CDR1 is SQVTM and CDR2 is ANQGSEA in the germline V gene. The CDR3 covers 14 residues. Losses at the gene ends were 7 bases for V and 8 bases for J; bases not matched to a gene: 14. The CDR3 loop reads CSAHSGGGPYEQFF. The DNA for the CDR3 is TGCAGCGCTCACTCGGGGGGAGGGCCGTATGAGCAGTTCTTC.

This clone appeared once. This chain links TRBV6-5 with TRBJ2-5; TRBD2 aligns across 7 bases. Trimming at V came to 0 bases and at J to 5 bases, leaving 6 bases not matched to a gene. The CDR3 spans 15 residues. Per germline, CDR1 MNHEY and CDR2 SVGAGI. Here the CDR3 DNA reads TGTGCCAGCAGTTACTCGGCGGGAGTAGGGGAGACCCAGTACTTC. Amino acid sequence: CASSYSAGVGETQYF.

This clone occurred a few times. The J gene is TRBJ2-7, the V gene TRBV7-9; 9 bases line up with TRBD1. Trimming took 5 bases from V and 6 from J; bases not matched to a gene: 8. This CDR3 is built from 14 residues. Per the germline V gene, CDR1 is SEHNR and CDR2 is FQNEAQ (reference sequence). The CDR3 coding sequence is TGTGCCAGCAGCCCAGGACAGGGGCCAAGCGAGCAGTACTTC. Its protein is CASSPGQGPSEQYF.

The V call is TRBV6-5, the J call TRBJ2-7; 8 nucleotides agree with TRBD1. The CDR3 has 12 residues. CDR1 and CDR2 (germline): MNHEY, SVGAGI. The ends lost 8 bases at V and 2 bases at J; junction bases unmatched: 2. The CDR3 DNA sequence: TGTGCCAGCCGACAGGGGACCTACGAGCAGTACTTC. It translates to CASRQGTYEQYF.

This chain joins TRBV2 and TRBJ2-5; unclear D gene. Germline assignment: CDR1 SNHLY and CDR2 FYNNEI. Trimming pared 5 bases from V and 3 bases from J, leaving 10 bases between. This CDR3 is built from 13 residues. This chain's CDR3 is CASSFVREETQYF. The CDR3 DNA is TGTGCCAGCAGTTTCGTTCGAGAAGAGACCCAGTACTTC.

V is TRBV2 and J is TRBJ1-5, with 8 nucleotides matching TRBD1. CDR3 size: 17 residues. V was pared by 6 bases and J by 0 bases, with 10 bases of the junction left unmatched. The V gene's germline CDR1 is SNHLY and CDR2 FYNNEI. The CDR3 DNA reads TGTGCCAGCAGGGGGGATAGACAGGGGCCTAGCAATCAGCCCCAGCATTTT. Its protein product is CASRGDRQGPSNQPQHF.

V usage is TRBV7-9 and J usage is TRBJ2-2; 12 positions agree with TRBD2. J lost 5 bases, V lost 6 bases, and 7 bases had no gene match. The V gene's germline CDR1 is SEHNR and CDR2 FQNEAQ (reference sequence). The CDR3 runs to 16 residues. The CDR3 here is CASRISGTSGTGELFF. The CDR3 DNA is TGTGCCAGCAGAATTTCCGGGACTAGCGGGACCGGGGAGCTGTTTTTT. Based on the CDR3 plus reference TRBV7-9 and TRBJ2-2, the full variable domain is DTGVSQNPRHKITKRGQNVTFRCDPISEHNRLYWYRQTLGQGPEFLTYFQNEAQLEKSRLLSDRFSAERPKGSFSTLEIQRTEQGDSAMYLCASRISGTSGTGELFFGEGSRLTVL.

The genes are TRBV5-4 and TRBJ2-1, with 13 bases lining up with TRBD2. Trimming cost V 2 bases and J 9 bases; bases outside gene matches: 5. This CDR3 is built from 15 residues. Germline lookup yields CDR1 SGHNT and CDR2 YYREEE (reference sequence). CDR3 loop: CASSFETSGRAEQFF. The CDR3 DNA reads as TGTGCCAGCAGCTTCGAAACTAGCGGGAGGGCTGAGCAGTTCTTC.

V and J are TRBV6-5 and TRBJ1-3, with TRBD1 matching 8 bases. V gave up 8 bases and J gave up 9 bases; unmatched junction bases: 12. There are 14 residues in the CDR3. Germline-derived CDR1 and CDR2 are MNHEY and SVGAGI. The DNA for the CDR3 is TGTGCCAGCCTGCCCTCGGACAGGGAGTTCACCATATATTTT. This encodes CASLPSDREFTIYF.

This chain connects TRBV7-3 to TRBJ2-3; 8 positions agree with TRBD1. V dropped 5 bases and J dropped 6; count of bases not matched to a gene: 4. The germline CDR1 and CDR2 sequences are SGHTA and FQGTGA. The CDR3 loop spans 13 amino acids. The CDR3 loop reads CASSRTGRDTQYF. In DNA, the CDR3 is TGTGCCAGCAGCCGGACAGGGCGCGATACGCAGTATTTT.

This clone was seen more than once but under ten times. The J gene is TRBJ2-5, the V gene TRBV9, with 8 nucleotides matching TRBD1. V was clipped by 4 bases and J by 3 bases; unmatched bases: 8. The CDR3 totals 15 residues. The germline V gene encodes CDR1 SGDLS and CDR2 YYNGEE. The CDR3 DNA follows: TGTGCCAGCAGCCCTGGGGACAGGCAAGAAGAGACCCAGTACTTC. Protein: CASSPGDRQEETQYF.

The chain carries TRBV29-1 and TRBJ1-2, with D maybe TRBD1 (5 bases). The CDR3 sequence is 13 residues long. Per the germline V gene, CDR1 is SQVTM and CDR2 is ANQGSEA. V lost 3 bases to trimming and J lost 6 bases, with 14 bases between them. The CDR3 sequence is CSVDPGLLNGYTF. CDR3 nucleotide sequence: TGCAGCGTTGATCCGGGACTCCTGAATGGCTACACCTTC.

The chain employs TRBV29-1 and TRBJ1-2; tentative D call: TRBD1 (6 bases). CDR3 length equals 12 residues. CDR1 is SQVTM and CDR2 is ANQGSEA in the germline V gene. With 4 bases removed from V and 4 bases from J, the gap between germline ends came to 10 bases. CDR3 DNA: TGCAGCGTTGGGGGGGGCAGCTATGGCTACACCTTC. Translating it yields CSVGGGSYGYTF.

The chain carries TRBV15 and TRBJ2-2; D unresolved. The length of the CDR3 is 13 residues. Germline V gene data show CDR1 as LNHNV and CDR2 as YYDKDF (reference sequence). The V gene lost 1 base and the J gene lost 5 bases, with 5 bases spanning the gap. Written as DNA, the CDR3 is TGTGCCACCAGCAGAGTCCAGACCGGGGAGCTGTTTTTT. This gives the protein CATSRVQTGELFF.

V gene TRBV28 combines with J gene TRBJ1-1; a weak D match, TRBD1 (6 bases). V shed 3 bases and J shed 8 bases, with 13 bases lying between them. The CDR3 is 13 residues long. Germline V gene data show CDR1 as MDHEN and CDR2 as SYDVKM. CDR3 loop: CASSLYGTPEAFF. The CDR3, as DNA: TGTGCCAGCAGTTTGTATGGGACACCCGAAGCTTTCTTT.

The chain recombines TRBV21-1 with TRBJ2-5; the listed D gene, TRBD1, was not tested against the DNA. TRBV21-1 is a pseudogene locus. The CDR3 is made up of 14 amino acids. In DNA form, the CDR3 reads TGTGCCAGCAGCAAAGGTGGCAGACAAGAGACCCAGTACTTC. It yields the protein CASSKGGRQETQYF.

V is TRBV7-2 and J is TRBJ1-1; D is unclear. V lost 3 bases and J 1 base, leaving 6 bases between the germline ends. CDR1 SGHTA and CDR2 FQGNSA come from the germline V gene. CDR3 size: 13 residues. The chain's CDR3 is CASSLRQNTEAFF. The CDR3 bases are TGTGCCAGCAGCTTGAGACAGAACACTGAAGCTTTCTTT. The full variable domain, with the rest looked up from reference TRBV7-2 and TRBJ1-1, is GAGVSQSPSNKVTEKGKDVELRCDPISGHTALYWYRQSLGQGLEFLIYFQGNSAPDKSGLPSDRFSAERTGGSVSTLTIQRTQQEDSAVYLCASSLRQNTEAFFGQGTRLTVV.

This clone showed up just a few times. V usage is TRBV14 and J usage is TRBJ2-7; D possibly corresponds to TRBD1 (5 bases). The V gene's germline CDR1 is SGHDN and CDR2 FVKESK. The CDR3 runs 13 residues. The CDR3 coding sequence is TGTGCTTCAGGGCAGACTCTCTCCTACGAGCAGTACTTC. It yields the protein CASGQTLSYEQYF. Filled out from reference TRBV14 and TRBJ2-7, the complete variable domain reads EAGVTQFPSHSVIEKGQTVTLRCDPISGHDNLYWYRRVMGKEIKFLLHFVKESKQDESGMPNNRFLAERTGGTYSTLKVQPAELEDSGVYFCASGQTLSYEQYFGPGTRLTVT.

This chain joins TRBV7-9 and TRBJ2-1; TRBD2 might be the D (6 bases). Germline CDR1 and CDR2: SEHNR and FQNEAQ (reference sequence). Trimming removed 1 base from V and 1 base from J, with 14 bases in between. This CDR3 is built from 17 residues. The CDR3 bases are TGTGCCAGCAGCTTAGTAGTTACGGGAGTATCCTACAATGAGCAGTTCTTC. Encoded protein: CASSLVVTGVSYNEQFF.

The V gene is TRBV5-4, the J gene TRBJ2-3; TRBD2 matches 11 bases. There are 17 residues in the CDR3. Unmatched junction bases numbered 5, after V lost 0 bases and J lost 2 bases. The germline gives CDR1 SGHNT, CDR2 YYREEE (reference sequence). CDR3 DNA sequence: TGTGCCAGCAGCTTGGCCGGGACTAGCGGAGTCACAGATACGCAGTATTTT. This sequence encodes CASSLAGTSGVTDTQYF. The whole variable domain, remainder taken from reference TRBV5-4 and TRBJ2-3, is ETGVTQSPTHLIKTRGQQVTLRCSSQSGHNTVSWYQQALGQGPQFIFQYYREEENGRGNFPPRFSGLQFPNYSSELNVNALELDDSALYLCASSLAGTSGVTDTQYFGPGTRLTVL.